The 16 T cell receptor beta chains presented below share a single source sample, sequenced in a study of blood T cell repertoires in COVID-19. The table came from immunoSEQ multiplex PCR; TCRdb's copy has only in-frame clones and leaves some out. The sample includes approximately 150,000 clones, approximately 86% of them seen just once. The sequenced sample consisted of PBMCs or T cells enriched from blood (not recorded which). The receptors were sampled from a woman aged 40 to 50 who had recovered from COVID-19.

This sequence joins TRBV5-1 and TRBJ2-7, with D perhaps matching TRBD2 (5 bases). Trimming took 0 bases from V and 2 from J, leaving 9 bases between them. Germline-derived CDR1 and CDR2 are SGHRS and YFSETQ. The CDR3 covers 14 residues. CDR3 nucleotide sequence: TGCGCCAGCAGCTTGGCCGGGAATACCTACGAGCAGTACTTC. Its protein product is CASSLAGNTYEQYF.

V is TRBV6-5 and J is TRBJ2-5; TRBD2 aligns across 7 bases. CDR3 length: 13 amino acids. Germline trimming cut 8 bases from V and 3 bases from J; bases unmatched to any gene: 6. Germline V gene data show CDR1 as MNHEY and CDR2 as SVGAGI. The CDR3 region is CASGMGGEETQYF. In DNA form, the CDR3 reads TGTGCCAGCGGGATGGGGGGGGAAGAGACCCAGTACTTC.

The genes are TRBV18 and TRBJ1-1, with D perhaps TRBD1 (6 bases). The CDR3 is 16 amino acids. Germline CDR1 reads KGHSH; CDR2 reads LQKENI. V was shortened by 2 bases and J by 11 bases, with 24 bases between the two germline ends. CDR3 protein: CASSPMVTGRGVNAFF. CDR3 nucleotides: TGTGCCAGCTCACCAATGGTCACCGGGAGGGGGGTGAACGCTTTCTTT.

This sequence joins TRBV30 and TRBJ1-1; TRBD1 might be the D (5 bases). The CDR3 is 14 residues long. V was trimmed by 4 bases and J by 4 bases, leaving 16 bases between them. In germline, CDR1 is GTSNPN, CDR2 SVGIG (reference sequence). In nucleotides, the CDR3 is TGTGCCTGGAATCGGGTCAGGGATGCCACTGAAGCTTTCTTT. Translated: CAWNRVRDATEAFF.

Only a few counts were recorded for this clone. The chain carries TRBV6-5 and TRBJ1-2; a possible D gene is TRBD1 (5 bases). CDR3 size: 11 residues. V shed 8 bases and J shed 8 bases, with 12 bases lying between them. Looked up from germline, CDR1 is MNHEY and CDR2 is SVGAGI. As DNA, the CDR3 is TGTGCCAGCGGGTACAACAGGGGCTACACCTTC. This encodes CASGYNRGYTF.

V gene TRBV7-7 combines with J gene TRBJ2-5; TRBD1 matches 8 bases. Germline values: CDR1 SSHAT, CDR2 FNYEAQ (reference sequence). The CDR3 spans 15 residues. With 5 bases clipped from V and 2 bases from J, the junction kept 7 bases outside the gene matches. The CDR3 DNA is TGTGCCAGCAGCCCGGGACAGGCAGGGCAAGAGACCCAGTACTTC. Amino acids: CASSPGQAGQETQYF.

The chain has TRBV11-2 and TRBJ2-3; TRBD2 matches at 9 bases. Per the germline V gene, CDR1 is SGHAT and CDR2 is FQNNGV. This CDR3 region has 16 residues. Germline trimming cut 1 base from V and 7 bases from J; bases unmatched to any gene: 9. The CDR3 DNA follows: TGTGCCAGCAGCTTAGGACCTAGCGGGGTGGAGAATACGCAGTATTTT. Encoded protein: CASSLGPSGVENTQYF. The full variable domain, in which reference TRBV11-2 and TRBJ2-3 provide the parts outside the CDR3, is EAGVAQSPRYKIIEKRQSVAFWCNPISGHATLYWYQQILGQGPKLLIQFQNNGVVDDSQLPKDRFSAERLKGVDSTLKIQPAKLEDSAVYLCASSLGPSGVENTQYFGPGTRLTVL.

CDR3: CASSLDYYNEQFF. The CDR3 DNA reads TGTGCCAGCAGCTTAGACTACTACAATGAGCAGTTCTTC. This rearrangement joins TRBV7-8 to TRBJ2-1; D is uncertain. The CDR3 has 13 residues. V was pared by 1 base and J by 3 bases, with 4 bases between. The germline gives CDR1 SGHVS, CDR2 FQNEAQ.

The CDR3 loop reads CASSPRRGADTDTQYF. The CDR3 region has the DNA TGTGCCAGCAGCCCACGCCGGGGGGCCGACACAGATACGCAGTATTTT. V usage is TRBV7-9 and J usage is TRBJ2-3, with a possible D match to TRBD2 (7 bases). Trimming took off 5 bases at V and 2 bases at J, with 17 bases between the two ends. Germline V lookup: CDR1 SEHNR, CDR2 FQNEAQ (reference sequence). The CDR3 is 16 residues long.

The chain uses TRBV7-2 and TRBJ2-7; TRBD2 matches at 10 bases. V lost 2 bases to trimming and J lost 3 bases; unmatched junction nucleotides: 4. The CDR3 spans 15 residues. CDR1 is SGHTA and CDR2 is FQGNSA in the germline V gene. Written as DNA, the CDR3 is TGTGCCAGCAGCTTACTAGCGGGAGCCTTCTACGAGCAGTACTTC. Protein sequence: CASSLLAGAFYEQYF.

CDR3 loop: CASSLNGDTSYEQYF. The CDR3 DNA sequence: TGCGCCAGCAGCTTGAATGGGGACACCTCCTACGAGCAGTACTTC. The chain links TRBV5-1 to TRBJ2-7; tentatively, D is TRBD1 (6 bases). The CDR3 is 15 amino acids. V was pared by 1 base and J by 0 bases, with 11 bases between. Germline-derived CDR1 and CDR2 are SGHRS and YFSETQ. Looking up the rest from reference TRBV5-1 and TRBJ2-7 gives the full variable domain: KAGVTQTPRYLIKTRGQQVTLSCSPISGHRSVSWYQQTPGQGLQFLFEYFSETQRNKGNFPGRFSGRQFSNSRSEMNVSTLELGDSALYLCASSLNGDTSYEQYFGPGTRLTVT.

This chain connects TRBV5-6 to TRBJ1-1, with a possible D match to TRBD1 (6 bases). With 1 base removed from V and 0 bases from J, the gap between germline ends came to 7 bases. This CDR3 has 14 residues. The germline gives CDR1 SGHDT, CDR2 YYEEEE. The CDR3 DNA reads TGTGCCAGCAGCTTGTGGGGGCTGAACACTGAAGCTTTCTTT. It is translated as CASSLWGLNTEAFF.

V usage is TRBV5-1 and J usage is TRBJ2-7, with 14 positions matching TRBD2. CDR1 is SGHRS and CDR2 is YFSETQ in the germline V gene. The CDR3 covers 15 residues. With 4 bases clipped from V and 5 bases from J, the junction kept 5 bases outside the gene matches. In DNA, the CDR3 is TGCGCCAGCAGCCAAAGACTAGCGGGGGGGAACGAGCAGTACTTC. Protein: CASSQRLAGGNEQYF.

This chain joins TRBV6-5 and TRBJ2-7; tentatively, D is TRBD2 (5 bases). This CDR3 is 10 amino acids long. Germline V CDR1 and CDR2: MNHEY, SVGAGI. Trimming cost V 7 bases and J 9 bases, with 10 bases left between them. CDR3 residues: CASIYGGQYF. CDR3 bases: TGTGCCAGCATCTACGGAGGGCAGTACTTC.

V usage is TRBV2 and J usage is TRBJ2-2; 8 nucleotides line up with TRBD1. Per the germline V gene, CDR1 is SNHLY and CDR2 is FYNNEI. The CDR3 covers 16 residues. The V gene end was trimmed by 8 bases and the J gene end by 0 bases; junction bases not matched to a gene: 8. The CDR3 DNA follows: TGTGCCAGCGGGAGACAGGGGCTCGCGAACACCGGGGAGCTGTTTTTT. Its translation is CASGRQGLANTGELFF.

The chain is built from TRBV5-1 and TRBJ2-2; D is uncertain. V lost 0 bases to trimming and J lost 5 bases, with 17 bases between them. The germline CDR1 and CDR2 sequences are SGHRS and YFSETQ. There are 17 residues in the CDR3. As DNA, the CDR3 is TGCGCCAGCAGCTTGGCCAGGCAGTTACTGAAGACCGGGGAGCTGTTTTTT. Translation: CASSLARQLLKTGELFF.